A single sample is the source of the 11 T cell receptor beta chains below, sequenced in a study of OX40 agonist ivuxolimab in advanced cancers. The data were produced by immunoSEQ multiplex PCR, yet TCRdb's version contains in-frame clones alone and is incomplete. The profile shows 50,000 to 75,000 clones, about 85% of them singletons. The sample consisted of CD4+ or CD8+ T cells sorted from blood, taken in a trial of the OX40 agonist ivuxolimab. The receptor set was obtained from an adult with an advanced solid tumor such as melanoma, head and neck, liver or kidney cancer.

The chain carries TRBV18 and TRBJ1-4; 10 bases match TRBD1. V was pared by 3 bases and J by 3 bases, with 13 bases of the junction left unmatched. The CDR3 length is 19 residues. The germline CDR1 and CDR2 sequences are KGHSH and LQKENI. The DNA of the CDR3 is TGTGCCAGCTCACCGCAACAAGGACAGGGGGGTATTGCTAATGAAAAACTGTTTTTT. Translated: CASSPQQGQGGIANEKLFF.

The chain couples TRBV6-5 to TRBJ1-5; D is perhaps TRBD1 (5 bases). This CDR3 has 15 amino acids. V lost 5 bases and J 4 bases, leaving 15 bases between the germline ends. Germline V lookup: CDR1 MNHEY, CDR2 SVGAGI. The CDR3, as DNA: TGTGCCAGCAGTAGAGTGTTCCAGGGAAATCAGCCCCAGCATTTT. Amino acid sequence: CASSRVFQGNQPQHF.

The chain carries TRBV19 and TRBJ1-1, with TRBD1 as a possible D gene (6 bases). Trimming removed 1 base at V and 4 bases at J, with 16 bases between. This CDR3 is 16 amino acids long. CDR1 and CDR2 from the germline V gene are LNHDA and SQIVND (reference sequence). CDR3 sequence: CASSIGIRGGSTEAFF. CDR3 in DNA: TGTGCCAGTAGTATAGGAATCAGGGGCGGGAGCACTGAAGCTTTCTTT.

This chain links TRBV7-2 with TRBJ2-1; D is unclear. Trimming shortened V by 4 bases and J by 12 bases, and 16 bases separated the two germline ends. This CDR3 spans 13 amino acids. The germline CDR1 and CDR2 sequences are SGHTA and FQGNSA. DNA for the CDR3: TGTGCCAGCAGCTCCTCCCCGCAATTAGCGCAGTTCTTC. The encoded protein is CASSSSPQLAQFF. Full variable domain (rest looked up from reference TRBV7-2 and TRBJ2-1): GAGVSQSPSNKVTEKGKDVELRCDPISGHTALYWYRQSLGQGLEFLIYFQGNSAPDKSGLPSDRFSAERTGGSVSTLTIQRTQQEDSAVYLCASSSSPQLAQFFGPGTRLTVL.

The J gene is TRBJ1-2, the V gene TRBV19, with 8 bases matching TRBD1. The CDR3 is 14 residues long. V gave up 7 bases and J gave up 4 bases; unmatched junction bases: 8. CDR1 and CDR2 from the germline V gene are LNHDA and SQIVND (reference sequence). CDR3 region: CASKPGQGGYGYTF. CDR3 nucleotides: TGTGCCAGTAAGCCAGGACAGGGTGGCTATGGCTACACCTTC.

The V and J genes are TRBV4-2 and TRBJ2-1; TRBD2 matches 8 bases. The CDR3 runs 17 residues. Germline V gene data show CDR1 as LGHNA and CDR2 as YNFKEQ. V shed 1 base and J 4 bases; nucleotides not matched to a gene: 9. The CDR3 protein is CASSQAVGSGVYNEQFF. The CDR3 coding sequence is TGTGCCAGCAGCCAAGCAGTGGGTAGCGGGGTGTACAATGAGCAGTTCTTC.

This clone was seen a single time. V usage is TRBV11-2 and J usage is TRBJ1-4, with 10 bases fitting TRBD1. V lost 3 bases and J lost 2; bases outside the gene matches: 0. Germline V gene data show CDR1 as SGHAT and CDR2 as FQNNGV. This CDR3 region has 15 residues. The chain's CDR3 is CASSLTGGTNEKLFF. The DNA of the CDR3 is TGTGCCAGCAGCTTGACAGGGGGCACTAATGAAAAACTGTTTTTT.

This CDR3 reads CASRRDRGLGEQYF. CDR3 bases: TGTGCCAGCAGGCGGGACAGGGGGCTTGGCGAGCAGTACTTC. The chain employs TRBV6-1 and TRBJ2-7; the match to TRBD1 covers 12 bases. The V gene end was trimmed by 6 bases and the J gene end by 6 bases; junction bases not matched to a gene: 6. The CDR3 loop spans 14 amino acids. The V gene's germline CDR1 is MNHNS and CDR2 SASEGT.

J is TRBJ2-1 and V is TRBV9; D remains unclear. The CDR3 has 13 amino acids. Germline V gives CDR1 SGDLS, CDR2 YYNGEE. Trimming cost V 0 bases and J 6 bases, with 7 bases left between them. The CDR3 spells CASSVGFGNEQFF. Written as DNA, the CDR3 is TGTGCCAGCAGCGTAGGCTTCGGCAATGAGCAGTTCTTC.

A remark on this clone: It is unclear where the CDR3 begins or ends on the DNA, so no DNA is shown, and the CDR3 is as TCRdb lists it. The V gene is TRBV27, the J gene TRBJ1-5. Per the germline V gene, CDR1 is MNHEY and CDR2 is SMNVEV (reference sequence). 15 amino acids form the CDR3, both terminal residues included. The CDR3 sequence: CASSFGAGGSQPQHF.

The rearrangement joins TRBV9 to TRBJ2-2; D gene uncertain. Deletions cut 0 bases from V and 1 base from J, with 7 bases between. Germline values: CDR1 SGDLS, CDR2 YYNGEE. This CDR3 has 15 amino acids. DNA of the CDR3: TGTGCCAGCAGCGTAGGGCCGGGGAACACCGGGGAGCTGTTTTTT. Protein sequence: CASSVGPGNTGELFF.